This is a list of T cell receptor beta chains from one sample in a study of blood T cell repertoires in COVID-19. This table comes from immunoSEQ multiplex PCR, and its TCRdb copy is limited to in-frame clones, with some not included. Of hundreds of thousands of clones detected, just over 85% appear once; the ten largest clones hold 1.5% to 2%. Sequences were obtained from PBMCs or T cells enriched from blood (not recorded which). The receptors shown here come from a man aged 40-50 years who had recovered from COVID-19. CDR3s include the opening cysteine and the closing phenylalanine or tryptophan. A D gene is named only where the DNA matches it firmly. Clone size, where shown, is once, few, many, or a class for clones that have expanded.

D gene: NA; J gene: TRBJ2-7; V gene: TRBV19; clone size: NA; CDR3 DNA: TGTGCCAGTAGTGTTGGACAGCGCGGGAGCTCCTACGAGCAGTACTTC; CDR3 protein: CASSVGQRGSSYEQYF
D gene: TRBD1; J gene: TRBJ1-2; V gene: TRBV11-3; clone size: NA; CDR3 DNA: TGTGCCAGCAGCCGGAGTTCAGGGGGCGATGGCTACACCTTC; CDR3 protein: CASSRSSGGDGYTF
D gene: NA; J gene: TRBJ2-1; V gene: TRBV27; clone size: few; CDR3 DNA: TGTGCCAGCAGTTATGCGGTTGCTCAAAACAATGAGCAGTTCTTC; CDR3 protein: CASSYAVAQNNEQFF
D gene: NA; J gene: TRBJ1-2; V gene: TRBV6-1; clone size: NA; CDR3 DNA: TGTGCCAGCAGTGAAGAACCAGGGGTAACCTATGGCTACACCTTC; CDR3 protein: CASSEEPGVTYGYTF
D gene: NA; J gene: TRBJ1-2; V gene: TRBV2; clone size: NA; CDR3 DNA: TGTGCCAGCAGTGACGACACCTATGGCTACACCTTC; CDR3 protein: CASSDDTYGYTF
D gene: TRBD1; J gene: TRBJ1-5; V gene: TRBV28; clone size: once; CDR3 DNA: TGTGCCAGCAGCCCTGACAGGGTAAGTCAGCCCCAGCATTTT; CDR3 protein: CASSPDRVSQPQHF
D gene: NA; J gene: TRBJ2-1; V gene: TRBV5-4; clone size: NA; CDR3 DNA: TGTGCCAGCAGCCCTGATCTAGACAATGAGCAGTTCTTC; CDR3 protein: CASSPDLDNEQFF
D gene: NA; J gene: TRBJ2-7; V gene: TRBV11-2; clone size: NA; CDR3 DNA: TGTGCCAGCAGCTTTTGGGTTGCAGGGGGGAACGAGCAGTACTTC; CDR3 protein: CASSFWVAGGNEQYF
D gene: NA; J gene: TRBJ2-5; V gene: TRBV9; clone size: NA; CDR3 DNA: TGTGCCAGCAACCCATGGGGGGGGCGGGAGACCCAGTACTTC; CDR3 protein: CASNPWGGRETQYF
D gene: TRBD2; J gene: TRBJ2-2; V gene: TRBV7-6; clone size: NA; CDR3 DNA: TGTGCCAGCACCCCTAAGGTATTGGCGGGAGTTGGCACCGGGGAGCTGTTTTTT; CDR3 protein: CASTPKVLAGVGTGELFF
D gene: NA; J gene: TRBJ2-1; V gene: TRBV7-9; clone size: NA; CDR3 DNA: TGTGCCAGCAGCCCCGTCCACAGGAACGGTGAGCAGTTCTTC; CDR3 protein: CASSPVHRNGEQFF
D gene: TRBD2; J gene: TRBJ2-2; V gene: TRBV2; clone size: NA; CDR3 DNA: TGTGCCAGCAGTGGAGCGGCTAGCGGGAGGGCCGAAACCGGGGAGCTGTTTTTT; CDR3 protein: CASSGAASGRAETGELFF
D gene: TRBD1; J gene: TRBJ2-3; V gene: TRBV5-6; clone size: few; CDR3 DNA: TGTGCCAGCAGCTTGTTAGGCGGGACAGGGGGCGATGATACGCAGTATTTT; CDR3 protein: CASSLLGGTGGDDTQYF
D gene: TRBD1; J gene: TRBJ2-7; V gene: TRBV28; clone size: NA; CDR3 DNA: TGTGCCAGCAGTTTCGAGGACAGGAGGCCGTACTTC; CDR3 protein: CASSFEDRRPYF
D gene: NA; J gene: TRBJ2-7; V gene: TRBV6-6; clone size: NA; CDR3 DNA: TGTGCCAGCAGTCAACAGGGCTACGAGCAGTACTTC; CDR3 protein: CASSQQGYEQYF
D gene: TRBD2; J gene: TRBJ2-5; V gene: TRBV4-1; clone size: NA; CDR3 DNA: TGCGCCAGCAGCCAAGAGCAGCGGGGGGGCGGTGAGACCCAGTACTTC; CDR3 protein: CASSQEQRGGGETQYF
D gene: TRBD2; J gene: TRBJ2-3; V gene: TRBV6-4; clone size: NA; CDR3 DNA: TGTGCCAGCAGTGAAACTAGCGGGGGCACAGATACGCAGTATTTT; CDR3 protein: CASSETSGGTDTQYF
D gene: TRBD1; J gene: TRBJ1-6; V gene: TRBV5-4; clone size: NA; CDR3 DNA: TGTGCCAGCAGCTTGGACGGGACAGGAGATTCACCCCTCCACTTT; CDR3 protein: CASSLDGTGDSPLHF
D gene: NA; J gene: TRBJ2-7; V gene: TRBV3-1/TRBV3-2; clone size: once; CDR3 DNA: TGTGCCAGCAGCCAAGAAAGGTGGGGCTTTAGGCGTGAGCAGTACTTC; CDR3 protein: CASSQERWGFRREQYF
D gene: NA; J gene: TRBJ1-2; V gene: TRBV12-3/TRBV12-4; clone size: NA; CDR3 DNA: TGTGCCAGCACCTTCCGAACAGGGTATGGCTACACCTTC; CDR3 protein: CASTFRTGYGYTF
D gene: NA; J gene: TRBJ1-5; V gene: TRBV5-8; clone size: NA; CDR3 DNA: TGTGCCAGCAGCGCGGGACTCCAGCATAGCAATCAGCCCCAGCATTTT; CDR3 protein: CASSAGLQHSNQPQHF
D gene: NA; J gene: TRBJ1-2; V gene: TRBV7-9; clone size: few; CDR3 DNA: TGTGCCAGCAGCCCGGGACAACCTTACTATGGCTACACCTTC; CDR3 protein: CASSPGQPYYGYTF
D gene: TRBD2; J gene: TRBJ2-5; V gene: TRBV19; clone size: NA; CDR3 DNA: TGTGCCAGTAGTGCTAGCGGGGGGACTCAAGAGACCCAGTACTTC; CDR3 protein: CASSASGGTQETQYF
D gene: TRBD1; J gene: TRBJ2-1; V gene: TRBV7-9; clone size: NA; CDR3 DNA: TGTGCCTGGGCCGGGACAGGGTTCGATGAGCAGTTCTTC; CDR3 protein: CAWAGTGFDEQFF
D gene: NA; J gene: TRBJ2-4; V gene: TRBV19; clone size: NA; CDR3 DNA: TGTGCCAGTAGTCCCGACAGAAACATTCAGTACTTC; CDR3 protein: CASSPDRNIQYF
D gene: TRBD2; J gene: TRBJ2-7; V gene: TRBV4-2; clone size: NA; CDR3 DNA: TGTGCCAGCAGCCGAATGGGACTAGCGGGGAACTACGAGCAGTACTTC; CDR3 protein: CASSRMGLAGNYEQYF
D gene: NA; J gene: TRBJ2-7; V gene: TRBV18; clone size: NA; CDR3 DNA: TGTGCCAGCTCGCCACCGGGACAACCGGCGAATGAGCAGTACTTC; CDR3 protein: CASSPPGQPANEQYF